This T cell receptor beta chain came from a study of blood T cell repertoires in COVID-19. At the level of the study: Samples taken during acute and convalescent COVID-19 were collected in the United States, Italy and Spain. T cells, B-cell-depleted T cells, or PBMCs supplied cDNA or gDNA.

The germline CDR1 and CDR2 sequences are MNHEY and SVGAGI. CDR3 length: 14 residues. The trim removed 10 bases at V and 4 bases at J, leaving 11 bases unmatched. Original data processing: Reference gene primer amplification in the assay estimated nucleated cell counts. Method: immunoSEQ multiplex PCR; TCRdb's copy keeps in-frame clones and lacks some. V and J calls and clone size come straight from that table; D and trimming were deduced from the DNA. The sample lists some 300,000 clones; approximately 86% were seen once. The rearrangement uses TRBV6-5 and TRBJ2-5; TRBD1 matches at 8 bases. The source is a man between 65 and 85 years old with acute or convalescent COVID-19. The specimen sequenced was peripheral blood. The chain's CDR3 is CATRPRQGSETQYF. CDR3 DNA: TGTGCCACCCGGCCCCGACAGGGGTCAGAGACCCAGTACTTC.